This TCR beta chain was identified during a study of T cells in Graves' hyperthyroidism and ophthalmopathy. Authors of the study amplified TCR beta CDR3 regions from RNA transcripts. RT-PCR in the first round (using the HTBI primer set) targeted the TCR CDR3. TCRdb reanalysed the multiplex PCR reads using MiXCR and keeps one entry per CDR3 protein. The sample contains hundreds of thousands of distinct CDR3 sequences, 45% of which appear only once. Uncontrolled infection, other autoimmune disease, pregnancy or lactation led to exclusion. Clinical symptoms, serum thyroxine and TRAb, thyroid ultrasound and orbital computed tomography were used for the diagnoses. Findings and limits, study-wide: Most clonotypes expanded in the thyroid (above 0.001) were also present in blood.

The V gene lost 5 bases and the J gene lost 7 bases, with 12 bases spanning the gap. CDR3 length: 14 amino acids. In germline, CDR1 is SEHNR, CDR2 FQNEAQ (reference sequence). Comment on this clonotype: Its antigen is unidentified.

The V and J genes are TRBV7-9 and TRBJ1-6; TRBD1 might be the D (5 bases). This TCR was sampled from an adult man with Graves' disease, either hyperthyroidism or ophthalmopathy (not recorded which). The specimen was peripheral blood or thyroid tissue (not recorded which). CDR3 sequence reads: CASSPTGTNSPLHF. DNA of the CDR3: TGTGCCAGCAGCCCTACCGGGACGAATTCACCCCTCCACTTT.